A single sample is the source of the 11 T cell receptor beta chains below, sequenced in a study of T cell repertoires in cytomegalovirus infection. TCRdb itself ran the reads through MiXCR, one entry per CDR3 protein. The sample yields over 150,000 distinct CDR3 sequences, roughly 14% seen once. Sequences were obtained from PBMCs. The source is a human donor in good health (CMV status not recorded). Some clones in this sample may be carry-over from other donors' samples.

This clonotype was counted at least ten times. The CDR3 DNA reads TGTGCCAGCAGTTTAGCAGACAGGGGAGAAGCTTTCTTT. This encodes CASSLADRGEAFF. The chain has TRBV12-3 or TRBV12-4 and TRBJ1-1; 8 nucleotides agree with TRBD1. With 0 bases clipped from V and 8 bases from J, the junction kept 2 bases outside the gene matches. This CDR3 has 13 residues.

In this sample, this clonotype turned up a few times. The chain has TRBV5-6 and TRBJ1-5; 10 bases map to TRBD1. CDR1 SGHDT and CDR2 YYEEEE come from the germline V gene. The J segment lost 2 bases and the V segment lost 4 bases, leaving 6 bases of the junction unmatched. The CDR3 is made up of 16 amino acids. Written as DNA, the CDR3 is TGTGCCAGCAGCCAAGGGACAGGGGTGGGCAATCAGCCCCAGCATTTT. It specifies CASSQGTGVGNQPQHF.

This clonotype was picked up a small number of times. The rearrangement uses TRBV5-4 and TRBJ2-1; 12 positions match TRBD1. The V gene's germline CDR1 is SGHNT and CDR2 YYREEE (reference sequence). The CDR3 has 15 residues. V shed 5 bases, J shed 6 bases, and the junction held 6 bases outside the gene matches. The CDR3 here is CASRLGTGGPNEQFF. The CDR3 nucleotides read TGTGCCAGCAGGCTAGGGACAGGGGGCCCCAATGAGCAGTTCTTC.

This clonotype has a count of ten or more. CDR3 protein: CSVALATPLEQYF. The CDR3 nucleotides read TGCAGCGTTGCTCTAGCGACTCCATTGGAGCAGTACTTC. J is TRBJ2-7 and V is TRBV29-1; a possible D gene is TRBD2 (6 bases). V dropped 4 bases and J dropped 7 bases, with 17 bases sitting between them. The germline V gene encodes CDR1 SQVTM and CDR2 ANQGSEA. This CDR3 is 13 amino acids long.

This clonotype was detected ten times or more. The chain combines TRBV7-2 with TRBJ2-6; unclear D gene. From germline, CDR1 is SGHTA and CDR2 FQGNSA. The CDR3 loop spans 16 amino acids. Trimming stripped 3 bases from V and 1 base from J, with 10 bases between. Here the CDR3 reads CASSLEGSSGANVLTF. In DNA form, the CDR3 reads TGTGCCAGCAGCTTGGAAGGCAGTTCTGGGGCCAACGTCCTGACTTTC.

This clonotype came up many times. CDR3 sequence: CASSRLAGTDTQYF. The CDR3 DNA reads TGTGCCAGCAGCCGACTAGCGGGCACAGATACGCAGTATTTT. This chain joins TRBV7-8 and TRBJ2-3; 9 positions match TRBD2. CDR1 and CDR2 from the germline V gene are SGHVS and FQNEAQ. This CDR3 has 14 amino acids. The ends lost 5 bases at V and 1 base at J; junction bases unmatched: 1.

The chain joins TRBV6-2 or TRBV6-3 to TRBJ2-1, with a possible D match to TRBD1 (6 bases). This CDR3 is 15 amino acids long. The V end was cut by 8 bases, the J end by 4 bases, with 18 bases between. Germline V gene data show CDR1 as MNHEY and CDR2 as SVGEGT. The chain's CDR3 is CASFATGHRYNEQFF. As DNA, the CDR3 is TGTGCCAGCTTTGCTACGGGACACCGATACAATGAGCAGTTCTTC.

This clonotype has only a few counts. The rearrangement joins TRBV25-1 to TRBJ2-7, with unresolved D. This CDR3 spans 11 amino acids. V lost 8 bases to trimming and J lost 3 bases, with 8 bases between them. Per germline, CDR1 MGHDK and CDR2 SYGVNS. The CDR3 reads CASGPGYEQYF. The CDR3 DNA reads TGTGCCAGCGGTCCAGGCTACGAGCAGTACTTC.

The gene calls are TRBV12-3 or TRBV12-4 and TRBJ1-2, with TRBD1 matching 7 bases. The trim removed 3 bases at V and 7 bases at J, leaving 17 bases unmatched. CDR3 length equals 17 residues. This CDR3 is CASSFSVGGRGVRGYTF. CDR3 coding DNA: TGTGCCAGCAGTTTTTCAGTAGGGGGCAGGGGGGTTCGTGGCTACACCTTC.

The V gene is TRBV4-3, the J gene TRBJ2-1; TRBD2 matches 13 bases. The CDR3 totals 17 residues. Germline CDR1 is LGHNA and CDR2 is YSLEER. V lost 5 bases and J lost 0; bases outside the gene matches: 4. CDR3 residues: CASSRLAGGPSYNEQFF. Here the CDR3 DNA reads TGCGCCAGCAGCAGACTAGCGGGAGGACCCTCCTACAATGAGCAGTTCTTC.

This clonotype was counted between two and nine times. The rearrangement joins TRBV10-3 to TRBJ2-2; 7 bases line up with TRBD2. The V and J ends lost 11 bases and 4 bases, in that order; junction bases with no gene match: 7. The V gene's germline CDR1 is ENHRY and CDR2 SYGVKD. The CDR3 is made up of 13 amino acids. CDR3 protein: CAASREATGELFF. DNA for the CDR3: TGTGCCGCCAGCCGGGAGGCCACCGGGGAGCTGTTTTTT.